Described below is a single TCR beta chain sequence and its context. No antigen is known for it. These data are taken from a study of cytomegalovirus exposure and HLA in healthy donors. General study findings and limits: Some segments of the V type, notably TRBV6-2 and TRBV6-3, were excluded as indistinguishable.

The CDR3 contains 13 residues. CDR1 and CDR2 (germline): MNHEY, SVGAGI. Trimming cost V 2 bases and J 8 bases, with 12 bases left between them. The PCR ran on 60 Vbeta and 13 Jbeta primers. TCRdb's table, derived via immunoSEQ multiplex PCR, lists solely in-frame clones and lacks some. The table has about 140,000 clones, 70% to 80% seen once; the top ten hold nearly 5%. This TCR derives from a woman between 45 and 60 years old in good health and CMV-seronegative. The sequenced material came from PBMCs. The V gene is TRBV6-5, the J gene TRBJ1-2; D is possibly TRBD1 (5 bases). DNA of the CDR3: TGTGCCAGCAGTTACACCCAGGGTCGGGGCTACACCTTC. The encoded protein is CASSYTQGRGYTF.